These 26 T cell receptor beta chains were all obtained from the same sample, sequenced in a study of tumor-infiltrating lymphocytes in localized non-small cell lung cancer. Using immunoSEQ multiplex PCR, the repertoire was profiled, and TCRdb retains in-frame clones only, with some absent. The table lists a few thousand clones, 50% to 75% of them singletons, with roughly 15% in the top ten. The specimen sequenced was uninvolved lung tissue not adjacent to the tumor. The receptors come from a human donor with non-small cell lung cancer.

The chain carries TRBV7-2 and TRBJ2-1, with TRBD2 matching 8 bases. V lost 3 bases and J lost 1; bases outside the gene matches: 2. The CDR3 covers 15 residues. Germline CDR1 reads SGHTA; CDR2 reads FQGNSA. The CDR3 here is CASSFGTRSYNEQFF. In DNA, the CDR3 is TGTGCCAGCAGCTTCGGGACTAGGTCCTACAATGAGCAGTTCTTC.

The chain joins TRBV15 to TRBJ2-1; 7 positions match TRBD2. Germline trimming cut 1 base from V and 3 bases from J; bases unmatched to any gene: 24. CDR1 LNHNV and CDR2 YYDKDF come from the germline V gene (reference sequence). CDR3 length equals 22 residues. CDR3: CATSRGLLPPAIGLADYNEQFF. CDR3 nucleotide sequence: TGTGCCACCAGCAGAGGCCTCCTGCCCCCAGCCATAGGGCTAGCGGACTACAATGAGCAGTTCTTC. The full variable domain, completed using reference TRBV15 and TRBJ2-1, is DAMVIQNPRYQVTQFGKPVTLSCSQTLNHNVMYWYQQKSSQAPKLLFHYYDKDFNNEADTPDNFQSRRPNTSFCFLDIRSPGLGDTAMYLCATSRGLLPPAIGLADYNEQFFGPGTRLTVL.

V usage is TRBV9 and J usage is TRBJ2-3, with 9 nucleotides matching TRBD2. The CDR3 has 14 residues. The V gene's germline CDR1 is SGDLS and CDR2 YYNGEE. After removal of 5 bases from V and 5 bases from J, the junction contained 6 bases not matched to a gene. The CDR3 spells CASSLSGREDTQYF. CDR3 DNA: TGTGCCAGCAGTCTTAGCGGGAGAGAAGATACGCAGTATTTT. The entire variable domain, with the rest obtained from reference TRBV9 and TRBJ2-3, is as follows: DSGVTQTPKHLITATGQRVTLRCSPRSGDLSVYWYQQSLDQGLQFLIQYYNGEERAKGNILERFSAQQFPDLHSELNLSSLELGDSALYFCASSLSGREDTQYFGPGTRLTVL.

This clone was seen just once. This chain joins TRBV12-5 and TRBJ1-2; 11 nucleotides align to TRBD1. J gave up 1 base and V 1 base, and 5 bases lay outside the gene matches. Germline V CDR1 and CDR2: LGHNT, FRNRAP. CDR3 length: 17 amino acids. The CDR3 sequence: CASGLGTGGSGNYGYTF. The CDR3 region has the DNA TGTGCTAGTGGTTTGGGGACAGGGGGCAGTGGTAACTATGGCTACACCTTC. Based on the CDR3 plus reference TRBV12-5 and TRBJ1-2, the full variable domain is DARVTQTPRHKVTEMGQEVTMRCQPILGHNTVFWYRQTMMQGLELLAYFRNRAPLDDSGMPKDRFSAEMPDATLATLKIQPSEPRDSAVYFCASGLGTGGSGNYGYTFGSGTRLTVV.

This clone occurred a few times. This sequence joins TRBV19 and TRBJ2-3, with D possibly matching TRBD2 (6 bases). The length of the CDR3 is 14 residues. Germline V gene sequence: CDR1 LNHDA, CDR2 SQIVND (reference sequence). V lost 4 bases and J lost 4, with 12 bases in between. The CDR3 sequence is CASSKAGIPDTQYF. As DNA, the CDR3 is TGTGCCAGTAGTAAGGCGGGAATCCCAGATACGCAGTATTTT.

There are a few counts of this clone. The chain combines TRBV7-2 with TRBJ2-2; no clear D. Germline CDR1 SGHTA, CDR2 FQGNSA. Trimming took off 2 bases at V and 4 bases at J, with 5 bases between the two ends. The CDR3 consists of 13 residues. The CDR3 DNA reads TGTGCCAGCAGCTTACCCCGCACCGGGGAGCTGTTTTTT. It specifies CASSLPRTGELFF. Full variable domain (outside the CDR3, taken from reference TRBV7-2 and TRBJ2-2): GAGVSQSPSNKVTEKGKDVELRCDPISGHTALYWYRQSLGQGLEFLIYFQGNSAPDKSGLPSDRFSAERTGGSVSTLTIQRTQQEDSAVYLCASSLPRTGELFFGEGSRLTVL.

This clone came up a few times. The J gene is TRBJ1-5, the V gene TRBV10-1; weak D call: TRBD1 (6 bases). The germline gives CDR1 WNHNN, CDR2 SYGVQD (reference sequence). Trimming cost V 0 bases and J 3 bases, with 9 bases left between them. The CDR3 totals 15 residues. Here the CDR3 reads CASSESNRDNQPQHF. For the CDR3, the DNA is TGCGCCAGCAGTGAGTCGAACAGGGACAATCAGCCCCAGCATTTT.

This clone was picked up a small number of times. The chain combines TRBV19 with TRBJ1-1, with a tentative D call TRBD1 (6 bases). Trimming left V 5 bases short and J 5 bases short, with 18 bases between. This CDR3 comprises 15 residues. Germline V lookup: CDR1 LNHDA, CDR2 SQIVND (reference sequence). CDR3 amino acids: CASSSLDRPSTEAFF. The CDR3 coding sequence is TGTGCCAGTAGTTCCCTAGACAGGCCCTCAACTGAAGCTTTCTTT.

This clone is categorized as medium-sized. This chain joins TRBV6-4 and TRBJ2-2, with D tentatively TRBD2 (5 bases). The CDR3 runs to 14 residues. V was cut by 4 bases and J by 7 bases, with 13 bases left in between. Germline CDR1 reads MRHNA; CDR2 reads SNTAGT. The CDR3 DNA reads as TGTGCCAGCAGTGTCGACTACGGGGTCGGGGAGCTGTTTTTT. Translating gives CASSVDYGVGELFF.

By share, this clone counts as medium-sized. The chain joins TRBV5-6 to TRBJ2-1; TRBD1 agrees at 8 bases. The V segment lost 0 bases and the J segment 4 bases; nucleotides outside the gene matches: 6. Germline V gene lookup returns CDR1 SGHDT and CDR2 YYEEEE. This CDR3 is 16 amino acids long. The CDR3 spells CASSLAGGLFYNEQFF. The DNA for the CDR3 is TGTGCCAGCAGCTTGGCAGGGGGCCTTTTTTACAATGAGCAGTTCTTC.

This clone was found once. V usage is TRBV28 and J usage is TRBJ1-2; no clear D. From germline, CDR1 is MDHEN and CDR2 SYDVKM. The CDR3 sequence is 14 residues long. Trimming shortened V by 2 bases and J by 8 bases, and 15 bases separated the two germline ends. This CDR3 is CASSLLSTDKGYTF. The CDR3 DNA is TGTGCCAGCAGTTTACTCTCCACCGATAAGGGCTACACCTTC.

The V and J genes are TRBV29-1 and TRBJ1-1, with 7 positions matching TRBD1. This CDR3 spans 15 amino acids. Germline V gives CDR1 SQVTM, CDR2 ANQGSEA. V dropped 5 bases and J dropped 1; count of bases not matched to a gene: 10. CDR3 in DNA: TGCAGCGTTTTAGGGGACAGCGGCAAGAACACTGAAGCTTTCTTT. It specifies CSVLGDSGKNTEAFF.

V gene TRBV7-8 combines with J gene TRBJ1-2; the match to TRBD1 covers 8 bases. Trimming cost V 1 base and J 8 bases; bases outside gene matches: 9. Germline CDR1 is SGHVS and CDR2 is FQNEAQ. This CDR3 is 15 amino acids long. Here the CDR3 reads CASSLEARGLVGYTF. CDR3 nucleotide sequence: TGTGCCAGCAGCTTAGAGGCCAGGGGGCTTGTGGGCTACACCTTC.

This chain connects TRBV19 to TRBJ1-1, with D maybe TRBD1 (5 bases). There are 13 residues in the CDR3. V lost 5 bases and J 5 bases, leaving 12 bases between the germline ends. Germline V gene data show CDR1 as LNHDA and CDR2 as SQIVND (reference sequence). CDR3 nucleotide sequence: TGTGCCAGTAGTGGGACCCGGCGGACTGAAGCTTTCTTT. It is translated as CASSGTRRTEAFF.

The chain employs TRBV5-4 and TRBJ1-2; D may be TRBD1 (6 bases). CDR1 and CDR2 (germline): SGHNT, YYREEE (reference sequence). With 4 bases removed from V and 2 bases from J, the gap between germline ends came to 12 bases. The CDR3 spans 14 residues. In DNA form, the CDR3 reads TGTGCCAGCAGCCACCCCGGACAGAACTATGGCTACACCTTC. Translation gives CASSHPGQNYGYTF.

The chain has TRBV4-2 and TRBJ1-3, with no clear D. Between the trimmed V and J ends, which lost 2 bases and 0 bases, there was a span of 8 bases. The CDR3 covers 15 residues. Germline loops: CDR1 LGHNA, CDR2 YNFKEQ. This CDR3 is CASSQLLGSGNTIYF. The CDR3 DNA reads TGTGCCAGCAGCCAACTCCTAGGCTCTGGAAACACCATATATTTT.

The chain recombines TRBV5-4 with TRBJ2-1; TRBD2 is a possible D gene (6 bases). The CDR3 extends over 16 amino acids. V gave up 0 bases and J gave up 2 bases, with 12 bases separating them. Germline-derived CDR1 and CDR2 are SGHNT and YYREEE (reference sequence). CDR3 loop: CASSLVADFTYNEQFF. The CDR3 DNA follows: TGTGCCAGCAGCTTGGTAGCGGACTTTACCTACAATGAGCAGTTCTTC.

This chain uses TRBV27 with TRBJ1-1; 8 bases map to TRBD1. V dropped 6 bases and J dropped 11; count of bases not matched to a gene: 8. The CDR3 length is 12 residues. Germline V gene data show CDR1 as MNHEY and CDR2 as SMNVEV (reference sequence). For the CDR3, the DNA is TGTGCCAGCAGCCGACCAGGGGGCTGGGCTTTCTTT. Translated, it gives CASSRPGGWAFF.

This clone was counted only a few times. The J gene is TRBJ2-1, the V gene TRBV11-1; a possible D gene is TRBD2 (6 bases). Germline V gives CDR1 SGHAT, CDR2 FQDESV (reference sequence). Trimming removed 1 base at V and 1 base at J, with 11 bases between. This CDR3 comprises 16 residues. This CDR3 reads CASSLEAGTSYNEQFF. The CDR3, as DNA: TGTGCCAGCAGCTTAGAGGCGGGGACGTCCTACAATGAGCAGTTCTTC.

The chain carries TRBV6-5 and TRBJ2-2, with no clear D. Per the germline V gene, CDR1 is MNHEY and CDR2 is SVGAGI. The CDR3 loop spans 12 amino acids. V gave up 6 bases and J gave up 3 bases, with 5 bases separating them. CDR3 sequence (DNA): TGTGCCAGCAGATGGGACACCGGGGAGCTGTTTTTT. Translation gives CASRWDTGELFF.

The V and J genes are TRBV7-8 and TRBJ2-3, with 8 bases that match TRBD2. The CDR3 is 17 residues long. The J segment lost 2 bases and the V segment lost 4 bases, leaving 11 bases of the junction unmatched. Looked up from germline, CDR1 is SGHVS and CDR2 is FQNEAQ. The CDR3 DNA sequence: TGTGCCAGCAGCTCCCCCTCGGGGGGGAGCATCACAGATACGCAGTATTTT. Its protein product is CASSSPSGGSITDTQYF.

V usage is TRBV9 and J usage is TRBJ2-3; D is unresolved. Trimming shortened V by 4 bases and J by 2 bases, and 11 bases separated the two germline ends. The germline gives CDR1 SGDLS, CDR2 YYNGEE. The CDR3 extends over 14 amino acids. This chain's CDR3 is CASSLERVTDTQYF. The CDR3 region has the DNA TGTGCCAGCAGCCTGGAAAGGGTCACAGATACGCAGTATTTT.

This chain links TRBV7-9 with TRBJ2-6; 8 bases align to TRBD1. This CDR3 comprises 18 residues. Germline V gene sequence: CDR1 SEHNR, CDR2 FQNEAQ (reference sequence). With 5 bases clipped from V and 1 base from J, the junction kept 10 bases outside the gene matches. The CDR3 protein is CASSHPADRESGANVLTF. In DNA, the CDR3 is TGTGCCAGCAGCCATCCCGCGGACAGGGAGTCTGGGGCCAACGTCCTGACTTTC. Complete variable domain (other parts from reference TRBV7-9 and TRBJ2-6): DTGVSQNPRHKITKRGQNVTFRCDPISEHNRLYWYRQTLGQGPEFLTYFQNEAQLEKSRLLSDRFSAERPKGSFSTLEIQRTEQGDSAMYLCASSHPADRESGANVLTFGAGSRLTVL.

The gene calls are TRBV25-1 and TRBJ2-7; D uncertain. V was trimmed by 5 bases and J by 1 base, leaving 15 bases between them. This CDR3 has 15 amino acids. Germline V CDR1 and CDR2: MGHDK, SYGVNS. The CDR3 DNA follows: TGTGCCAGCAGTCCCCCTGGACGTGGGTCCTACGAGCAGTACTTC. Protein: CASSPPGRGSYEQYF.

CDR3 sequence reads: CASSIAPWTGYTGELFF. CDR3 coding DNA: TGTGCCAGTAGTATAGCCCCTTGGACAGGGTACACCGGGGAGCTGTTTTTT. The chain employs TRBV19 and TRBJ2-2, with 8 nucleotides matching TRBD1. The V segment lost 1 base and the J segment 3 bases; nucleotides outside the gene matches: 7. The CDR3 extends over 17 amino acids. The germline V gene encodes CDR1 LNHDA and CDR2 SQIVND (reference sequence).

This clone was seen a few times. This chain joins TRBV14 and TRBJ2-7; TRBD2 might be the D (6 bases). V lost 2 bases, J lost 3 bases, and 17 bases lay in between. The germline CDR1 and CDR2 sequences are SGHDN and FVKESK. The CDR3 length is 16 residues. The chain's CDR3 is CASSQPTVVGSYEQYF. The CDR3 DNA follows: TGTGCCAGCAGCCAACCGACAGTGGTCGGGAGCTACGAGCAGTACTTC.